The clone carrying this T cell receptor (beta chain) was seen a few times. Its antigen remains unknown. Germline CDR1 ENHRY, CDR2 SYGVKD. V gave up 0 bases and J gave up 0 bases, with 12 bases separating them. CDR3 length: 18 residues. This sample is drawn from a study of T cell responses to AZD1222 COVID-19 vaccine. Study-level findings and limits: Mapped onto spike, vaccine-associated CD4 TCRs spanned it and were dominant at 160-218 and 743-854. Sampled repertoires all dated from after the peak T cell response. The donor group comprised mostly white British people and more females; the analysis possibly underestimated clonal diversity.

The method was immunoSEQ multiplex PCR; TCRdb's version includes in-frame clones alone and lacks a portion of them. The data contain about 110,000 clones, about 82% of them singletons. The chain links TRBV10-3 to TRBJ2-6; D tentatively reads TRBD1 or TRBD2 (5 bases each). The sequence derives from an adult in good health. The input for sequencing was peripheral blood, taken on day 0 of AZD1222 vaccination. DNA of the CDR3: TGTGCCATCAGTGAGTCGACCGGGGCCCTCTCTGGGGCCAACGTCCTGACTTTC. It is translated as CAISESTGALSGANVLTF.